The 13 T cell receptor beta chains presented below share a single source sample, sequenced in a study of cytomegalovirus exposure and HLA in healthy donors. Primers included in the PCR were 60 Vbeta and 13 Jbeta primers. The method was immunoSEQ multiplex PCR; TCRdb's version includes in-frame clones alone and lacks a portion of them. The sample carries more than 95,000 clones, under 85% recorded once. Specimen: PBMCs. The origin of the receptors is a woman in her late teens or twenties in good health and CMV-seronegative.

The chain uses TRBV6-1 and TRBJ2-7, with TRBD2 identical over 7 bases. This CDR3 spans 15 amino acids. Germline V gene lookup returns CDR1 MNHNS and CDR2 SASEGT. The V and J ends lost 8 bases and 0 bases, in that order; junction bases with no gene match: 10. This CDR3 reads CASRPGGVSSYEQYF. The CDR3 coding sequence is TGTGCCAGCCGTCCGGGGGGAGTGAGCTCCTACGAGCAGTACTTC.

The chain employs TRBV6-5 and TRBJ1-1, with TRBD1 identical over 7 bases. The CDR3 is 13 amino acids. V lost 6 bases, J lost 1 base, and 2 bases stayed unmatched. Germline values: CDR1 MNHEY, CDR2 SVGAGI. CDR3 region: CASRGTANTEAFF. For the CDR3, the DNA is TGTGCCAGCAGGGGGACAGCGAACACTGAAGCTTTCTTT.

The genes are TRBV5-4 and TRBJ2-1, with 9 nucleotides matching TRBD1. Germline assignment: CDR1 SGHNT and CDR2 YYREEE (reference sequence). J lost 1 base, V lost 0 bases, and 8 bases had no gene match. The CDR3 sequence is 18 residues long. The CDR3 reads CASSLDRGLAISYNEQFF. CDR3 coding DNA: TGTGCCAGCAGCTTGGACAGGGGGCTAGCGATTTCCTACAATGAGCAGTTCTTC.

The rearrangement joins TRBV5-1 to TRBJ1-2; 8 nucleotides align to TRBD1. Germline values: CDR1 SGHRS, CDR2 YFSETQ. The V and J ends lost 0 bases and 4 bases, in that order; junction bases with no gene match: 11. The CDR3 is 17 amino acids. CDR3 amino acids: CASSLAIGQGALYGYTF. CDR3 DNA: TGCGCCAGCAGCTTGGCTATAGGGCAGGGGGCTCTCTATGGCTACACCTTC.

The rearrangement joins TRBV6-5 to TRBJ2-7; D gene uncertain. The germline V gene has CDR1 MNHEY and CDR2 SVGAGI. This CDR3 spans 14 amino acids. V lost 5 bases and J 3 bases, leaving 14 bases between the germline ends. CDR3 sequence (DNA): TGTGCCAGCAGTAACCGGGTCGAACTCTACGAGCAGTACTTC. The encoded protein is CASSNRVELYEQYF.

A note on this clone: At one end, the junction sequence differs from germline, possibly due to a read error. V usage is TRBV7-7 and J usage is TRBJ2-1, with 7 bases lining up with TRBD2. Germline V CDR1 and CDR2: SSHAT, FNYEAQ (reference sequence). The CDR3 consists of 15 residues. In DNA form, the CDR3 reads TGTGCTAGCAGCTTAGAGTGGTCTAGCGGCGGTGAGCAGTTCTTC. Its translation is CASSLEWSSGGEQFF.

The chain links TRBV19 to TRBJ1-2; D call uncertain. Germline CDR1 and CDR2: LNHDA and SQIVND (reference sequence). The CDR3 contains 15 residues. Trimming took 7 bases from V and 0 from J, leaving 15 bases between them. Here the CDR3 reads CASTNRGSSNYGYTF. DNA for the CDR3: TGTGCCAGTACCAATCGAGGCAGTTCTAACTATGGCTACACCTTC.

This chain joins TRBV19 and TRBJ1-1; the match to TRBD1 covers 8 bases. V lost 6 bases to trimming and J lost 11 bases; unmatched junction nucleotides: 11. The CDR3 contains 13 residues. Germline V gives CDR1 LNHDA, CDR2 SQIVND (reference sequence). CDR3 sequence reads: CASRMDRASLAFF. DNA for the CDR3: TGTGCCAGTAGGATGGACAGGGCCTCACTGGCTTTCTTT.

The chain recombines TRBV7-2 with TRBJ2-3; 8 bases line up with TRBD1. CDR1 is SGHTA, CDR2 FQGNSA, per germline. The J segment lost 3 bases and the V segment lost 6 bases, leaving 5 bases of the junction unmatched. The CDR3 extends over 14 amino acids. This CDR3 reads CASSSRTGTDTQYF. CDR3 coding DNA: TGTGCCAGCAGTTCTCGGACAGGGACAGATACGCAGTATTTT.

The V gene is TRBV28, the J gene TRBJ1-5; 9 bases agree with TRBD1. Germline CDR1 and CDR2: MDHEN and SYDVKM. The CDR3 is 15 residues long. J lost 5 bases, V lost 3 bases, and 5 bases had no gene match. In nucleotides, the CDR3 is TGTGCCAGCAGTTTCAGGGGACAGGGTTATCAGCCCCAGCATTTT. Its protein product is CASSFRGQGYQPQHF.

This clone was seen a handful of times. The CDR3 nucleotides are TGTGCCAGCAGTTACCTAAGAGGCATGAACACTGAAGCTTTCTTT. Its translation is CASSYLRGMNTEAFF. The chain employs TRBV6-5 and TRBJ1-1; D gene unclear. The germline V gene encodes CDR1 MNHEY and CDR2 SVGAGI. Trimming removed 2 bases at V and 0 bases at J, with 10 bases between. The CDR3 has 15 residues.

Of note for this clone: Other DNA sequences from this sample encode an identical CDR3 as well. This chain links TRBV5-1 with TRBJ1-1, with D possibly being TRBD1 (6 bases). Per the germline V gene, CDR1 is SGHRS and CDR2 is YFSETQ. V lost 0 bases, J lost 1 base, and 7 bases lay in between. This CDR3 is built from 14 residues. CDR3 amino acids: CASSLVQGNTEAFF. The CDR3 DNA reads as TGCGCCAGCAGCTTGGTACAGGGGAACACTGAAGCTTTCTTT.

The chain combines TRBV5-6 with TRBJ2-7; 8 bases line up with TRBD1. V trimming: 2 bases; J trimming: 3 bases; junction bases outside the gene matches: 13. In germline, CDR1 is SGHDT, CDR2 YYEEEE. The CDR3 has 17 amino acids. The CDR3 loop reads CASSFGQGLARSYEQYF. DNA for the CDR3: TGTGCCAGCAGCTTCGGACAGGGACTGGCAAGAAGCTACGAGCAGTACTTC. Supplemented by reference TRBV5-6 and TRBJ2-7, the full variable domain reads DAGVTQSPTHLIKTRGQQVTLRCSPKSGHDTVSWYQQALGQGPQFIFQYYEEEERQRGNFPDRFSGHQFPNYSSELNVNALLLGDSALYLCASSFGQGLARSYEQYFGPGTRLTVT.